These 17 T cell receptor beta chains originate from one sample sequenced in a study of blood T cell repertoires in COVID-19. Profiled with immunoSEQ multiplex PCR; TCRdb holds only in-frame clones, not every one. Of a few hundred thousand clones in the sample, approximately 86% were seen once. Sequencing was performed on peripheral blood. These receptors were obtained from a woman aged 60-70 years with COVID-19, enrolled during active disease.

This rearrangement joins TRBV7-3 to TRBJ2-2; 12 positions agree with TRBD2. CDR1 is SGHTA, CDR2 FQGTGA, per germline. The junction had 8 bases not matched to a gene; V was cut back by 5 bases and J by 7 bases. The CDR3 consists of 16 residues. CDR3 nucleotides: TGTGCCAGCAGCCCCCTAGCGGGAGGGCCGGACGGGGAGCTGTTTTTT. Protein sequence: CASSPLAGGPDGELFF. The full variable domain, rest sourced from reference TRBV7-3 and TRBJ2-2, is GAGVSQTPSNKVTEKGKYVELRCDPISGHTALYWYRQSLGQGPEFLIYFQGTGAADDSGLPNDRFFAVRPEGSVSTLKIQRTERGDSAVYLCASSPLAGGPDGELFFGEGSRLTVL.

The gene calls are TRBV4-1 and TRBJ2-2, with 7 bases identical to TRBD1. CDR1 and CDR2 (germline): MGHRA, YSYEKL. The CDR3 spans 20 residues. The J segment lost 4 bases and the V segment lost 0 bases, leaving 17 bases of the junction unmatched. CDR3 protein: CASSQDRRGRGSRATGELFF. CDR3 DNA sequence: TGCGCCAGCAGCCAAGATCGAAGGGGGCGAGGATCCCGCGCCACCGGGGAGCTGTTTTTT.

The chain employs TRBV5-1 and TRBJ2-1; 8 nucleotides agree with TRBD2. The CDR3 runs to 17 residues. Germline trimming cut 0 bases from V and 3 bases from J; bases unmatched to any gene: 8. Germline V gene data show CDR1 as SGHRS and CDR2 as YFSETQ. In nucleotides, the CDR3 is TGCGCCAGCAGCTTGGGGGCTTTAGCGGGGATCTACAATGAGCAGTTCTTC. This translates into CASSLGALAGIYNEQFF.

J is TRBJ1-6 and V is TRBV15, with 8 bases that match TRBD1. CDR1 and CDR2 (germline): LNHNV, YYDKDF (reference sequence). This CDR3 spans 15 amino acids. V was clipped by 5 bases and J by 4 bases; unmatched bases: 4. This CDR3 reads CATSDRGLYNSPLHF. The DNA for the CDR3 is TGTGCCACCAGCGACAGGGGTTTATATAATTCACCCCTCCACTTT.

The chain links TRBV6-5 to TRBJ1-2; tentative D call: TRBD1 (6 bases). V was clipped by 4 bases and J by 3 bases, with 9 bases between them. This CDR3 has 13 residues. Germline loops: CDR1 MNHEY, CDR2 SVGAGI. DNA for the CDR3: TGTGCCAGCAGTTGGGGGGGGCACTATGGCTACACCTTC. This sequence encodes CASSWGGHYGYTF.

The chain links TRBV10-3 to TRBJ2-3; 9 nucleotides line up with TRBD1. Germline CDR1 and CDR2: ENHRY and SYGVKD. The CDR3 is 18 amino acids. V lost 0 bases to trimming and J lost 0 bases; unmatched junction nucleotides: 7. CDR3 nucleotide sequence: TGTGCCATCAGTGAGTCGGGGGGGACAGGGACTAGCACAGATACGCAGTATTTT. It yields the protein CAISESGGTGTSTDTQYF.

This clone has ten or more counts. This rearrangement joins TRBV28 to TRBJ2-1; 12 nucleotides align to TRBD2. The germline V gene encodes CDR1 MDHEN and CDR2 SYDVKM. Unmatched junction bases numbered 5, after V lost 5 bases and J lost 9 bases. CDR3 length: 14 amino acids. Here the CDR3 reads CASSRLAGVFEQFF. In DNA form, the CDR3 reads TGTGCCAGCAGTCGACTAGCGGGAGTCTTTGAGCAGTTCTTC.

This clone has only a few counts. The rearrangement uses TRBV11-2 and TRBJ1-1; 9 nucleotides agree with TRBD1. Germline V CDR1 and CDR2: SGHAT, FQNNGV. With V trimmed by 5 bases and J by 10 bases, 11 bases remained unmatched. CDR3 length: 14 amino acids. The CDR3 here is CASSTLTGGSGAFF. DNA of the CDR3: TGTGCCAGCAGCACCCTCACAGGGGGCTCAGGAGCTTTCTTT.

This rearrangement joins TRBV6-2 or TRBV6-3 to TRBJ2-4; 8 bases are shared with TRBD1. J was trimmed by 8 bases and V by 6 bases; bases with no gene match: 6. CDR1 and CDR2 from the germline V gene are MNHEY and SVGEGT. The CDR3 spans 13 residues. The CDR3 DNA reads TGTGCCAGCAGCAAACCGGACAGGGACATTCAGTACTTC. This codes for CASSKPDRDIQYF.

The chain is built from TRBV24-1 and TRBJ2-1, with D uncertain. The CDR3 has 14 residues. Trimming removed 2 bases at V and 2 bases at J, with 6 bases between. Germline CDR1 and CDR2: KGHDR and SFDVKD. The CDR3 protein is CATSDSAAYNEQFF. In nucleotides, the CDR3 is TGTGCCACCAGTGATTCTGCGGCCTACAATGAGCAGTTCTTC.

J is TRBJ2-2 and V is TRBV6-2 or TRBV6-3, with D perhaps matching TRBD2 (5 bases). Germline V CDR1 and CDR2: MNHEY, SVGEGT. The CDR3 extends over 14 amino acids. Trimming took 2 bases from V and 6 from J, leaving 10 bases between them. The CDR3 DNA follows: TGTGCCAGCAGTTACAGATCGGGGTCCGGGGAGCTGTTTTTT. It is translated as CASSYRSGSGELFF.

The rearrangement joins TRBV19 to TRBJ2-7, with 10 bases lining up with TRBD1. Germline V gives CDR1 LNHDA, CDR2 SQIVND (reference sequence). CDR3 size: 13 residues. V shed 10 bases and J 5 bases; nucleotides not matched to a gene: 8. CDR3 sequence: CATRDRGGNEQYF. The CDR3, as DNA: TGTGCCACCAGGGACAGGGGTGGCAACGAGCAGTACTTC.

This sequence joins TRBV29-1 and TRBJ2-1; 7 nucleotides agree with TRBD2. CDR1 SQVTM and CDR2 ANQGSEA come from the germline V gene. With 5 bases clipped from V and 4 bases from J, the junction kept 5 bases outside the gene matches. This CDR3 region has 13 residues. CDR3 sequence reads: CSVRLAAYNEQFF. The CDR3 DNA reads TGCAGCGTTCGGCTAGCGGCTTACAATGAGCAGTTCTTC.

The chain is built from TRBV9 and TRBJ1-5; a possible D gene is TRBD1 (5 bases). This CDR3 has 13 amino acids. CDR1 and CDR2 from the germline V gene are SGDLS and YYNGEE. With 2 bases removed from V and 7 bases from J, the gap between germline ends came to 10 bases. This CDR3 reads CASSVAGKQPQHF. In DNA, the CDR3 is TGTGCCAGCAGCGTGGCAGGGAAACAGCCCCAGCATTTT. The variable domain in full, completed from reference TRBV9 and TRBJ1-5, reads DSGVTQTPKHLITATGQRVTLRCSPRSGDLSVYWYQQSLDQGLQFLIQYYNGEERAKGNILERFSAQQFPDLHSELNLSSLELGDSALYFCASSVAGKQPQHFGDGTRLSIL.

The chain is built from TRBV18 and TRBJ2-5; a possible D gene is TRBD2 (6 bases). CDR1 is KGHSH and CDR2 is LQKENI in the germline V gene. Trimming left V 2 bases short and J 3 bases short, with 7 bases between. CDR3 length equals 13 residues. The CDR3 bases are TGTGCCAGCTCACCAGGCGGGAAAGAGACCCAGTACTTC. Its translation: CASSPGGKETQYF.

For this clone: The CDR3 ends on some other residue instead of the conserved phenylalanine or tryptophan, so this is likely a read error. The limits of the CDR3 on the DNA are not certain, so only TCRdb's listed CDR3 is given. This chain uses TRBV7-3 with TRBJ2-7; the D segment call TRBD1 is taken from the table without a DNA check. Germline V lookup: CDR1 SGHTA, CDR2 FQGTGA. The length of the CDR3 is 12 amino acids, counting both ends. The CDR3: CASSALVGVVYL.

V gene TRBV6-5 combines with J gene TRBJ2-5, with D possibly being TRBD1 (6 bases). This CDR3 spans 12 amino acids. V was cut by 7 bases and J by 5 bases, with 11 bases left in between. Germline-derived CDR1 and CDR2 are MNHEY and SVGAGI. CDR3 sequence: CASNRVRETQYF. DNA of the CDR3: TGTGCCAGCAACAGGGTTCGGGAGACCCAGTACTTC.